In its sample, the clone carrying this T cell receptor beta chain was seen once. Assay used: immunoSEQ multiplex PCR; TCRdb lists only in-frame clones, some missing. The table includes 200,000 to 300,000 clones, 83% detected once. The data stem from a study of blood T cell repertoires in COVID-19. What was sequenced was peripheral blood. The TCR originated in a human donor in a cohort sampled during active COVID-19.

The CDR3 loop is CASSPAAPAKTSGVAYEQYF. The DNA of the CDR3 is TGTGCCAGCTCACCCGCCGCCCCAGCCAAGACTAGCGGGGTAGCCTACGAGCAGTACTTC. V is TRBV18 and J is TRBJ2-7; 11 nucleotides agree with TRBD2. CDR1 is KGHSH, CDR2 LQKENI, per germline. This CDR3 is built from 20 residues. Trimming at V came to 3 bases and at J to 2 bases, leaving 18 bases not matched to a gene.